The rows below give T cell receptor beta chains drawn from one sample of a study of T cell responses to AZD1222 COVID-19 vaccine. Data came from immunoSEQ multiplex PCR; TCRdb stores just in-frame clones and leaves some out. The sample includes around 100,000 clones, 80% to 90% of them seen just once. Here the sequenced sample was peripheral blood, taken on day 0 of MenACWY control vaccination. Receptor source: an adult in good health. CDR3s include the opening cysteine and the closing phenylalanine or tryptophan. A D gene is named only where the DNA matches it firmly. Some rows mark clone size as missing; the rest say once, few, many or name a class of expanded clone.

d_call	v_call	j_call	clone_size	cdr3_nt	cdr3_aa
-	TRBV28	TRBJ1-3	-	TGTGCCAGCAGACCTACACCGAGCTCTGGAAACACCATATATTTT	CASRPTPSSGNTIYF
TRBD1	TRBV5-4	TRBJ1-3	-	TGTGCCAGCAGCCCCTCGACAGGGGCAGGAAACACCATATATTTT	CASSPSTGAGNTIYF
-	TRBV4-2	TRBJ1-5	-	TGTGCCAGCAGCCAAGAAGTACGGATGACGGGAGATCAGCCCCAGCATTTT	CASSQEVRMTGDQPQHF
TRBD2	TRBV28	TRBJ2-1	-	TGTGCCAGCAGTTGGGGGGGTAGCCTCGTGGTTGAGCAGTTCTTC	CASSWGGSLVVEQFF
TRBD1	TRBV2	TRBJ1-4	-	TGTGCCAGCAGAGCCGGGACAGGGGTGGATGAAAAACTGTTTTTT	CASRAGTGVDEKLFF
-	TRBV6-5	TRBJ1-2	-	TGTGCCAGCATATCCTCGCACGATGGCTACACCTTC	CASISSHDGYTF
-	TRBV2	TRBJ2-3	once	TGTGCCAGCAGCTGGGGGGCGGGCAGCACAGATACGCAGTATTTT	CASSWGAGSTDTQYF
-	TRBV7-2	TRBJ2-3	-	TGTGCCAGCAGCTTATCTAGCACAGATACGCAGTATTTT	CASSLSSTDTQYF
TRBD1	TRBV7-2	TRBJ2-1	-	TGTGCCAGCAGCTTAGGGGCAGGGGGCAATGAGCAGTTCTTC	CASSLGAGGNEQFF
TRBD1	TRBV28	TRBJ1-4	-	TGTGCCAGCAGGACAGGGGGAAGTAATGAAAAACTGTTTTTT	CASRTGGSNEKLFF